Below, 7 T cell receptor beta chains from the same sample are listed, as sequenced in a study of blood T cell repertoires in COVID-19. Some clones are missing from TCRdb's copy, which holds only in-frame ones; the method was immunoSEQ multiplex PCR. This sample has some 90,000 clones, with 87% found just once. Source material: peripheral blood. These receptors originate from a woman between 55 and 75 years old with COVID-19, enrolled during active disease.

This chain uses TRBV19 with TRBJ1-1; a weak D match, TRBD1 (6 bases). V was cut by 9 bases and J by 7 bases, with 12 bases left in between. There are 11 residues in the CDR3. Germline CDR1 LNHDA, CDR2 SQIVND (reference sequence). CDR3 residues: CASHGQLEAFF. The CDR3 DNA sequence: TGTGCCAGCCATGGACAGCTTGAAGCTTTCTTT.

The chain recombines TRBV15 with TRBJ1-5; no clear D gene. The CDR3 spans 13 residues. V lost 5 bases, J lost 5 bases, and 10 bases lay in between. Germline-derived CDR1 and CDR2 are LNHNV and YYDKDF (reference sequence). The CDR3: CATSGRRDQPQHF. Here the CDR3 DNA reads TGTGCCACCAGCGGTCGGCGGGATCAGCCCCAGCATTTT.

The chain recombines TRBV19 with TRBJ2-5; TRBD2 aligns across 7 bases. CDR3 length equals 14 residues. The trim removed 1 base at V and 5 bases at J, leaving 4 bases unmatched. Germline values: CDR1 LNHDA, CDR2 SQIVND (reference sequence). CDR3 in amino acids: CASSIAAGSETQYF. The DNA for the CDR3 is TGTGCCAGTAGTATAGCAGCGGGGAGTGAGACCCAGTACTTC.

The chain recombines TRBV5-8 with TRBJ2-3; 8 nucleotides agree with TRBD2. Germline CDR1 reads SGHTS; CDR2 reads YDEGEE. V gave up 10 bases and J gave up 0 bases; unmatched junction bases: 10. The CDR3 has 15 residues. CDR3 DNA sequence: TGTGCCCGCCCGCGGGGGGCGGTTAGCACAGATACGCAGTATTTT. It specifies CARPRGAVSTDTQYF. Drawing the rest from reference TRBV5-8 and TRBJ2-3, the complete variable domain is EAGVTQSPTHLIKTRGQQATLRCSPISGHTSVYWYQQALGLGLQFLLWYDEGEERNRGNFPPRFSGRQFPNYSSELNVNALELEDSALYLCARPRGAVSTDTQYFGPGTRLTVL.

The CDR3 here is CASSLVAGGNYGYTF. The CDR3 nucleotides are TGCGCCAGCAGCTTGGTGGCTGGGGGGAACTATGGCTACACCTTC. The gene calls are TRBV5-1 and TRBJ1-2; TRBD1 is a possible D gene (5 bases). Germline values: CDR1 SGHRS, CDR2 YFSETQ. V was shortened by 0 bases and J by 2 bases, with 11 bases between the two germline ends. There are 15 residues in the CDR3. Full variable domain (outside the CDR3, taken from reference TRBV5-1 and TRBJ1-2): KAGVTQTPRYLIKTRGQQVTLSCSPISGHRSVSWYQQTPGQGLQFLFEYFSETQRNKGNFPGRFSGRQFSNSRSEMNVSTLELGDSALYLCASSLVAGGNYGYTFGSGTRLTVV.

Only one count was recorded for this clone. The chain links TRBV5-1 to TRBJ2-3; 9 positions agree with TRBD1. The V segment lost 4 bases and the J segment 5 bases; nucleotides outside the gene matches: 5. Germline V gene lookup returns CDR1 SGHRS and CDR2 YFSETQ. The CDR3 extends over 14 amino acids. The CDR3 DNA sequence: TGCGCCAGCAGCCGGGGGACAGGGCAAGATACGCAGTATTTT. It yields the protein CASSRGTGQDTQYF.

This clone came up a few times. The rearrangement links TRBV7-9 to TRBJ2-7; D gene unclear. V lost 0 bases and J 6 bases, leaving 9 bases between the germline ends. The CDR3 is made up of 13 amino acids. Germline V gene data show CDR1 as SEHNR and CDR2 as FQNEAQ (reference sequence). The CDR3 DNA reads TGTGCCAGCAGCTTAGCGCGGCGCACCGAGCAGTACTTC. Translating gives CASSLARRTEQYF.